The 18 T cell receptor beta chains presented below share a single source sample, sequenced in a study of molecular identifiers for immune sequencing clone quantification. TCRdb independently ran MiXCR on the PCR reads; one entry per CDR3 protein. The table records about 510,000 distinct CDR3 sequences, roughly 23% of them present only once. Sequencing was done on a sample of naive CD8+ T cells from blood, with Jurkat cell RNA spiked in. Subset in this sample: FACS-sorted CD8+CD4-CCR7+CD45RA+ naive T cells. Every receptor here comes from a human donor in good health. Some libraries in this study had Jurkat cell RNA spiked in.

This clonotype was detected many times. The chain joins TRBV20-1 to TRBJ1-5; D is perhaps TRBD1 (6 bases). This CDR3 contains 15 residues. Trimming shortened V by 3 bases and J by 4 bases, and 16 bases separated the two germline ends. CDR1 is DFQATT, CDR2 SNEGSKA, per germline (reference sequence). CDR3 loop: CSASLFRDTNQPQHF. DNA of the CDR3: TGCAGTGCTAGCCTTTTCCGGGACACTAATCAGCCCCAGCATTTT.

This rearrangement joins TRBV19 to TRBJ2-7, with D perhaps matching TRBD1 (6 bases). Trimming left V 11 bases short and J 4 bases short, with 18 bases between. The CDR3 is 13 amino acids. The V gene's germline CDR1 is LNHDA and CDR2 SQIVND (reference sequence). The CDR3 nucleotides are TGTGCCCCAACCAGAGGGGGTGGGTACGAGCAGTACTTC. Amino acids: CAPTRGGGYEQYF. The variable domain in full, with the rest retrieved from reference TRBV19 and TRBJ2-7, is DGGITQSPKYLFRKEGQNVTLSCEQNLNHDAMYWYRQDPGQGLRLIYYSQIVNDFQKGDIAEGYSVSREKKESFPLTVTSAQKNPTAFYLCAPTRGGGYEQYFGPGTRLTVT.

In regard to this clonotype: A much larger clone differs from this one at a single base, so this may be a read error. The rearrangement uses TRBV20-1 and TRBJ2-7; D is undetermined. The V gene's germline CDR1 is DFQATT and CDR2 SNEGSKA (reference sequence). This CDR3 has 15 amino acids. CDR3 protein: CGARATTSGPYEQYF. The CDR3 DNA sequence: TGCGGTGCTAGAGCTACTACTTCGGGCCCCTACGAGCAGTACTTC.

This clonotype was seen repeatedly, ten times or more. The chain recombines TRBV4-1 with TRBJ1-2; D unresolved. V lost 3 bases and J lost 8, with 19 bases in between. CDR3 size: 15 residues. Per germline, CDR1 MGHRA and CDR2 YSYEKL. DNA of the CDR3: TGCGCCAGCAGCCATCCAAGACCCGCCGCGTACGGCTACACCTTC. This codes for CASSHPRPAAYGYTF.

This clonotype has more than one count but fewer than ten. The chain combines TRBV27 with TRBJ2-1; D may be TRBD2 (6 bases). Germline-derived CDR1 and CDR2 are MNHEY and SMNVEV (reference sequence). V gave up 6 bases and J gave up 6 bases, with 18 bases separating them. This CDR3 spans 15 amino acids. CDR3 residues: CASSRGGGISNEQFF. CDR3 nucleotide sequence: TGTGCCAGCAGCCGGGGAGGCGGGATCTCCAATGAGCAGTTCTTC.

The table lists this clonotype with many counts. The rearrangement uses TRBV12-3 or TRBV12-4 and TRBJ1-4; a weak D match, TRBD1 (5 bases). CDR3 size: 15 residues. Trimming shortened V by 5 bases and J by 8 bases, and 18 bases separated the two germline ends. CDR3 loop: CASSPIRDIQEKLFF. Written as DNA, the CDR3 is TGTGCCAGCAGTCCTATCAGGGATATACAGGAAAAACTGTTTTTT.

This clonotype appeared many times. The chain couples TRBV7-8 to TRBJ2-3; the D is unclear. V gave up 7 bases and J gave up 5 bases, with 10 bases separating them. The CDR3 contains 12 residues. Germline CDR1 SGHVS, CDR2 FQNEAQ. The CDR3 loop is CASMDTGDTQYF. In nucleotides, the CDR3 is TGTGCCAGCATGGATACGGGAGATACGCAGTATTTT.

This chain uses TRBV28 with TRBJ2-7; D is unclear. Per germline, CDR1 MDHEN and CDR2 SYDVKM. There are 13 residues in the CDR3. The V and J ends lost 4 bases and 5 bases respectively, with 12 bases between them. The CDR3 region is CASSSEAKDEQYF. The CDR3, as DNA: TGTGCCAGCAGTTCAGAGGCCAAGGACGAGCAGTACTTC.

As to this clonotype: A much larger clone differs from this one at a single base, so this may be a read error. The gene calls are TRBV9 and TRBJ2-1; 7 nucleotides align to TRBD2. Germline V CDR1 and CDR2: SGDLS, YYNGEE. The length of the CDR3 is 15 residues. This CDR3 reads CVSSVGVPGLTEQFF. The CDR3 nucleotides read TGTGTCAGCAGCGTAGGGGTTCCGGGACTAACAGAGCAGTTCTTC.

This chain joins TRBV4-3 and TRBJ2-3, with 7 bases aligning to TRBD2. The V gene end was trimmed by 0 bases and the J gene end by 1 base; junction bases not matched to a gene: 10. Germline V CDR1 and CDR2: LGHNA, YSLEER. The CDR3 runs 18 residues. In DNA, the CDR3 is TGCGCCAGCAGCCAAGATGATGGGGGACTACTGGGCACAGATACGCAGTATTTT. Translating it yields CASSQDDGGLLGTDTQYF.

This clonotype was recorded a few times. This sequence joins TRBV27 and TRBJ2-3; TRBD2 matches 12 bases. CDR1 and CDR2 (germline): MNHEY, SMNVEV (reference sequence). CDR3 size: 16 residues. With 5 bases clipped from V and 4 bases from J, the junction kept 7 bases outside the gene matches. The CDR3 bases are TGTGCCAGCAGTACTAGACTAGCGGGAGCCCCAGATACGCAGTATTTT. Translated: CASSTRLAGAPDTQYF.

This clonotype was recorded at least ten times. The chain joins TRBV27 to TRBJ2-7, with D possibly called TRBD1 or TRBD2 (5 bases each). The V gene's germline CDR1 is MNHEY and CDR2 SMNVEV (reference sequence). This CDR3 region has 13 residues. V shed 0 bases and J shed 5 bases, with 8 bases lying between them. Here the CDR3 reads CASSLSGAHEQYF. DNA of the CDR3: TGTGCCAGCAGTTTATCCGGGGCCCACGAGCAGTACTTC.

The CDR3 reads CASSLFLGGNEQFF. Written as DNA, the CDR3 is TGTGCCAGCAGTTTATTTCTTGGCGGCAATGAGCAGTTCTTC. The gene calls are TRBV27 and TRBJ2-1; D remains unclear. Germline loops: CDR1 MNHEY, CDR2 SMNVEV (reference sequence). Trimming stripped 1 base from V and 6 bases from J, with 10 bases between. This CDR3 has 14 residues.

This clonotype was detected only a few times. The rearrangement links TRBV7-9 to TRBJ2-7, with a tentative D call TRBD1 (6 bases). Trimming stripped 4 bases from V and 5 bases from J, with 15 bases between. Germline V gene sequence: CDR1 SEHNR, CDR2 FQNEAQ (reference sequence). This CDR3 has 14 amino acids. The CDR3 sequence: CASSSDWTVDEQYF. DNA for the CDR3: TGTGCCAGCAGCTCTGATTGGACAGTCGACGAGCAGTACTTC.

At least ten counts were recorded for this clonotype. V usage is TRBV20-1 and J usage is TRBJ2-3; TRBD2 agrees at 9 bases. Looked up from germline, CDR1 is DFQATT and CDR2 is SNEGSKA (reference sequence). V gave up 2 bases and J gave up 6 bases; unmatched junction bases: 18. CDR3 length: 18 residues. In nucleotides, the CDR3 is TGCAGTGCTAGACCCCAAAGGGGACTAGCTGATTTTCGGGATACGCAGTATTTT. Translating gives CSARPQRGLADFRDTQYF.

Concerning this clonotype itself: Since a much larger clone is just one base distant, this may be a read error. V is TRBV5-1 and J is TRBJ1-4; 7 bases line up with TRBD1. The CDR3 covers 15 residues. Germline V gene data show CDR1 as SGHRS and CDR2 as YFSETQ. CDR3 DNA: TGCGCCAGCAGCACGCGACAGGGTTTGAATGAAAAACTGGTTTTT. Protein: CASSTRQGLNEKLVF.

Worth noting for this clonotype: With a much larger clone just one base away, this may be a read error. V is TRBV27 and J is TRBJ2-1, with 7 bases identical to TRBD1. CDR3 length: 16 residues. Germline V gene sequence: CDR1 MNHEY, CDR2 SMNVEV (reference sequence). CDR3 residues: CASSLTQGFGYNERFF. In DNA form, the CDR3 reads TGTGCCAGCAGCTTAACACAGGGGTTTGGATACAATGAGCGGTTCTTC.

This clonotype was detected many times. V gene TRBV24-1 combines with J gene TRBJ1-1, with TRBD1 as a possible D gene (6 bases). Trimming stripped 6 bases from V and 3 bases from J, with 19 bases between. CDR3 length: 16 residues. CDR1 is KGHDR and CDR2 is SFDVKD in the germline V gene. The CDR3 protein is CATSSTWGPEDTEAFF. CDR3 DNA sequence: TGTGCCACCAGTTCCACATGGGGGCCGGAGGACACTGAAGCTTTCTTT.